Listed here is a single T cell receptor (beta chain). Its antigen is undetermined. The source of the sample is a study of cytomegalovirus exposure and HLA in healthy donors. Study-level background: Tens of millions of unique TCRs from HLA-typed donors were held in an early release of data.

The PCR used 60 Vbeta and 13 Jbeta primers. Clones were sequenced by immunoSEQ multiplex PCR, and TCRdb holds only the in-frame ones, with some missing. The sample yields a few hundred thousand clones, 65% to 80% seen once. General observations from the study: There were some V segments, including TRBV6-2 and TRBV6-3, excluded as indistinguishable. As a later analysis showed, a missense DCLRE1C variant was linked to trimming of TCR beta V- and J-genes.

The junction had 1 base not matched to a gene; V was cut back by 1 base and J by 2 bases. The CDR3 contains 14 residues. CDR1 is SGHRS, CDR2 YFSETQ, per germline. The V gene is TRBV5-1, the J gene TRBJ2-3, with 7 bases that match TRBD1. The clonotype originates from a middle-aged man in good health and CMV-seronegative. Sequencing was carried out using PBMCs. DNA for the CDR3: TGCGCCAGCAGCTTGACAGGGGTCACAGATACGCAGTATTTT. This translates into CASSLTGVTDTQYF.